This T cell receptor (beta chain) was documented in a study of blood T cell repertoires in COVID-19. The overall study: T cells, B-cell-depleted T cells, or PBMCs supplied cDNA or gDNA.

As processed by the authors: Reference gene primer amplification yielded estimated nucleated cell counts. Produced via immunoSEQ multiplex PCR; TCRdb's table is partial and in-frame only. V and J calls and clone size are copied from that table; D and trimming were computed from the DNA. The data hold about 180,000 clones, with 88% observed a single time. This CDR3 region has 16 residues. CDR1 is LGHNA, CDR2 YSLEER, per germline. Trimming at V came to 3 bases and at J to 3 bases, leaving 7 bases not matched to a gene. Participant ages covered about 18 to 95 years across 24 US areas. This clonotype originated in a woman aged 18-35 years who had recovered from COVID-19. The sequenced material came from PBMCs or T cells enriched from blood (not recorded which). The chain carries TRBV4-3 and TRBJ2-1, with 8 bases identical to TRBD1. The CDR3 nucleotides read TGCGCCAGCAGCCAGTCCGGGACAGGAGACTACAATGAGCAGTTCTTC. Translating gives CASSQSGTGDYNEQFF.